This T cell receptor beta chain stems from a study of T cell changes during pregnancy in multiple sclerosis. Only in-frame clones appear in the TCRdb table, and some are missing; sequencing was by immunoSEQ multiplex PCR. Among under 130,000 clones listed, 85% to 95% were seen once. Germline CDR1 reads MNHNY; CDR2 reads SVGAGI (reference sequence). The germline V and J ends were trimmed by 6 bases and 2 bases, with 14 bases remaining between them. The CDR3 is made up of 15 amino acids. The TCR originated in a female donor with multiple sclerosis, enrolled in a pregnancy study. The J gene is TRBJ2-1, the V gene TRBV6-6, with D perhaps TRBD2 (5 bases). The material was peripheral blood, obtained after pregnancy. The CDR3 bases are TGTGCCAGCAGGGAGAACGGGATCACCTACAATGAGCAGTTCTTC. Translated, it gives CASRENGITYNEQFF.